The rows below give T cell receptor beta chains drawn from one sample of a study of a mutant IDH1 vaccine in newly diagnosed glioma. TCRdb keeps only in-frame clones here, not all; method: immunoSEQ multiplex PCR. The table shows 50,000 to 75,000 clones, with about 74% occurring only once. No antigen has been identified for these receptors. Sequencing used PBMCs, obtained from a glioma patient whose treatment included an IDH1 peptide vaccine. Receptors were obtained from a man in his fifties or sixties with glioma. CDR3s include the opening cysteine and the closing phenylalanine or tryptophan. A D gene is named only where the DNA matches it firmly. Clone size is shown for a subset of rows, as once, few, many or a class of expanded clone.

TRBV14	.	TRBJ1-1	few	TGTGCCAGCAGCCAATCGGGGGCCACTGAAGCTTTCTTT	CASSQSGATEAFF
TRBV18	.	TRBJ1-1	.	TGTGCCAGCTCACCTCGACAGGCTGAAGCTTTCTTT	CASSPRQAEAFF
TRBV30	.	TRBJ1-1	.	TGTGCCTGGGGACTAGGGGTACGGACTGAAGCTTTCTTT	CAWGLGVRTEAFF
TRBV21-1	.	TRBJ1-3	.	TGTGCCAGCAGCAAAGGACAGGGAAGGGTGGGAAACACCATATATTTT	CASSKGQGRVGNTIYF
TRBV30	.	TRBJ2-7	.	TGTGCCTGGAGTGTAACCGGGTACGAGCAGTACTTC	CAWSVTGYEQYF
TRBV10-3	.	TRBJ1-6	few	TGTGCCATCAGTGCGTCTATGAGTGGTTCACCCCTCCACTTT	CAISASMSGSPLHF
TRBV6-5	.	TRBJ1-6	.	TGTGCCAGCAGTTACTCGGCTTATAATTCACCCCTCCACTTT	CASSYSAYNSPLHF
TRBV6-1	.	TRBJ1-2	.	TGTGCCAGCAGTGAAGATCAGTGGGTACGGAACTATGGCTACACCTTC	CASSEDQWVRNYGYTF
TRBV9	TRBD1	TRBJ1-3	many	TGTGCCACCGGGACAGGGCGTTCGGACACCATATATTTT	CATGTGRSDTIYF
TRBV7-2	TRBD2	TRBJ2-5	.	TGTGCCAGCAGCCCGGGGGGTATGGGGGAGACCCAGTACTTC	CASSPGGMGETQYF
TRBV29-1	.	TRBJ1-3	medium-sized	TGCAGCGCTTCAGGGTCGGGAAACACCATATATTTT	CSASGSGNTIYF
TRBV7-2	TRBD1	TRBJ1-2	few	TGTGCCAGCAGCTCGGACAGGGGGCTGATTGGCTACACCTTC	CASSSDRGLIGYTF
TRBV7-2	TRBD1	TRBJ2-7	few	TGTGCCAGCAGCTTAGCGGGGACAGTCCACGAGCAGTACTTC	CASSLAGTVHEQYF
TRBV9	.	TRBJ2-1	.	TGTGCCAGCAGCACCTCTAAGCGGGCTCCCTCCTACAATGAGCAGTTCTTC	CASSTSKRAPSYNEQFF
TRBV19	TRBD2	TRBJ2-3	.	TGTGCCAGTAGTCTAGCGGGGGGTTCCACAGATACGCAGTATTTT	CASSLAGGSTDTQYF
TRBV6-6	.	TRBJ1-2	.	TGTGCCAGCAGTTACTCGACGGTTTATGGCTACACCTTC	CASSYSTVYGYTF
TRBV4-1	.	TRBJ2-7	.	TGCGCCAGCAGCCAAGCGGACAGTCATAGGTTCGAGCAGTACTTC	CASSQADSHRFEQYF
TRBV29-1	.	TRBJ1-1	.	TGCAGCGTTGAAGAACCGGACACCACTGAAGCTTTCTTT	CSVEEPDTTEAFF
TRBV4-2	.	TRBJ1-1	.	TGTGCCAGCAGCCAAGACCACAGGGTGACTGAAGCTTTCTTT	CASSQDHRVTEAFF
TRBV29-1	.	TRBJ2-5	few	TGCAGCGTTGAATTCGGGGGCGGGACCCAGTACTTC	CSVEFGGGTQYF
TRBV7-8	.	TRBJ2-7	.	TGTGCCAGCAGCTTAGTGGGGGGGGCCCCCAGAGACGCCTACGAGCAGTACTTC	CASSLVGGAPRDAYEQYF
TRBV2	TRBD1	TRBJ1-4	few	TGTGCCAGCTCCCCGGGACAGCCTAATGAAAAACTGTTTTTT	CASSPGQPNEKLFF
TRBV2	.	TRBJ1-2	few	TGTGCCAGCAGTTCGTACTATGGCTACACCTTC	CASSSYYGYTF
TRBV9	TRBD1	TRBJ1-4	.	TGTGCCAGCAGCGACCGGGACAGGGGAGAAAAACTGTTTTTT	CASSDRDRGEKLFF
TRBV9	.	TRBJ1-3	once	TGTGCCAGCAGCGGGGGTGGAAACACCATATATTTT	CASSGGGNTIYF
TRBV28	.	TRBJ1-5	.	TGTGCCAGCAGCACGAGGGGGGTAAATCAGCCCCAGCATTTT	CASSTRGVNQPQHF
TRBV9	TRBD2	TRBJ2-5	.	TGTGCCAGCAGCGCGGGGGGGGTAGGGAGCCAAGAGACCCAGTACTTC	CASSAGGVGSQETQYF
TRBV29-1	TRBD1	TRBJ2-7	.	TGCAGCGTTGAGGTGGGGGACAGGGGGTACGAGCAGTACTTC	CSVEVGDRGYEQYF
TRBV19	.	TRBJ2-7	once	TGTGCCAGTAGTCCCAGGGGCCTTTCCCTCGAGCAGTACTTC	CASSPRGLSLEQYF
TRBV7-2	.	TRBJ2-1	.	TGTGCCAGCAGCATACCAGGTAGCAATGAGCAGTTCTTC	CASSIPGSNEQFF
TRBV29-1	TRBD1	TRBJ2-7	.	TGCAGCGTTTCAGGGGGATACGAGCAGTACTTC	CSVSGGYEQYF
TRBV5-1	TRBD2	TRBJ2-1	.	TGCGCCAGCAGATCCCTGGCGGGGGGTAATGATGAGCAGTTCTTC	CASRSLAGGNDEQFF
TRBV6-5	.	TRBJ2-1	.	TGTGCCAGCAGTTACTCCCTCCGGACCAACAATGAGCAGTTCTTC	CASSYSLRTNNEQFF
TRBV27	.	TRBJ2-4	.	TGTGCCAGCAGTACTCAAAACGGGGCGGACATTCAGTACTTC	CASSTQNGADIQYF
TRBV10-3	.	TRBJ1-4	.	TGTGCCATCAGTCGGGACACGACTAATGAAAAACTGTTTTTT	CAISRDTTNEKLFF
TRBV4-2	.	TRBJ1-2	.	TGTGCCAGCAGCCGAGGGCGGGGAGGGGCCCCGGAGGACTATGGCTACACCTTC	CASSRGRGGAPEDYGYTF
TRBV7-8	TRBD2	TRBJ2-1	.	TGTGCCAGCAGCTTCGGGACTAGCGGATACAATGAGCAGTTCTTC	CASSFGTSGYNEQFF
TRBV28	.	TRBJ1-5	.	TGTGCCAGCATCTCCGGGGAGGGTGGCAATCAGCCCCAGCATTTT	CASISGEGGNQPQHF
TRBV29-1	.	TRBJ2-1	.	TGCAGCGTTGAAGAACGGATCAATGAGCAGTTCTTC	CSVEERINEQFF
TRBV18	.	TRBJ2-7	once	TGTGCCAGCTCACCATGGGGGAGGAGGGACGAGCAGTACTTC	CASSPWGRRDEQYF
TRBV9	.	TRBJ2-3	.	TGTGCCAGCAGCGCCTCGACAGGCGACAGAGGTGATACGCAGTATTTT	CASSASTGDRGDTQYF
TRBV30	.	TRBJ2-7	.	TGTGCCTGGAGCGGTCCCGTCAGGAACGAGCAGTACTTC	CAWSGPVRNEQYF
TRBV5-4	.	TRBJ1-3	few	TGTGCCAGCAGCTTGGCCTCGGCCTCTGGAAACACCATATATTTT	CASSLASASGNTIYF
TRBV5-6	.	TRBJ1-5	.	TGTGCCAGCAGCTTTGGACAAACTGATCAGCCCCAGCATTTT	CASSFGQTDQPQHF
TRBV5-4	TRBD1	TRBJ2-5	.	TGTGCCAGCAGCACAGGGGCTAGAGAAGAGACCCAGTACTTC	CASSTGAREETQYF